Detailed here is one T cell receptor beta chain. Measured with immunoSEQ multiplex PCR; TCRdb has only the in-frame clones, and not every one. Among 100,000 to 150,000 clones listed, roughly 89% were seen once. These data belong to a study of cytomegalovirus exposure and HLA in healthy donors. CDR1 is PRHDT, CDR2 FYEKMQ, per germline (reference sequence). CDR3 size: 16 residues. The J segment lost 7 bases and the V segment lost 8 bases, leaving 17 bases of the junction unmatched. Sequences were obtained from PBMCs. This sequence originates from a woman aged 18-29 years in good health and CMV-seronegative. This sequence joins TRBV13 and TRBJ2-1; 7 bases agree with TRBD1. The CDR3 is CASPENTGPQGNEQFF. DNA for the CDR3: TGTGCCAGCCCAGAGAATACCGGGCCACAGGGGAATGAGCAGTTCTTC.